These 14 T cell receptor beta chains were all obtained from the same sample, sequenced in a study of blood T cells in healthy people across ages. A second PCR of roughly 7 to 11 cycles used a sample-barcoded 5' primer and a J-beta primer mix. TCRdb independently ran MiXCR on the 5' RACE reads; one entry per CDR3 protein. The table records 730,000 or so distinct CDR3 sequences, around 40% of them present only once. Sequencing was done on a sample of blood. The receptors derive from a woman aged 55-70 years in good health.

This clonotype was picked up a small number of times. This chain uses TRBV6-6 with TRBJ2-5; 7 bases match TRBD1. The CDR3 sequence is 14 residues long. CDR1 MNHNY and CDR2 SVGAGI come from the germline V gene (reference sequence). V lost 5 bases to trimming and J lost 9 bases; unmatched junction nucleotides: 12. The CDR3 bases are TGTGCCAGCAGTCGAGGACAGGAAAATACGGCCCAGTACTTC. This encodes CASSRGQENTAQYF.

This chain connects TRBV12-3 or TRBV12-4 to TRBJ2-5; 8 positions agree with TRBD1. The CDR3 is made up of 16 amino acids. J was trimmed by 0 bases and V by 5 bases; bases with no gene match: 8. The CDR3 nucleotides are TGTGCCAGCAGTCCGGGGGACAGGCCCTACCAAGAGACCCAGTACTTC. Its translation is CASSPGDRPYQETQYF.

The genes are TRBV5-1 and TRBJ2-5, with 9 positions matching TRBD1. The DNA end is more similar to TRBJ2-7, so the J call may be wrong. Germline V lookup: CDR1 SGHRS, CDR2 YFSETQ. The CDR3 is 15 residues long. The chain's CDR3 is CASSLETGGAYEQYF. In DNA, the CDR3 is TGCGCCAGCAGCTTGGAAACAGGGGGCGCGTACGAGCAGTACTTC.

This clonotype came up a few times. The chain uses TRBV11-1 and TRBJ2-1; 9 nucleotides agree with TRBD1. The germline V gene encodes CDR1 SGHAT and CDR2 FQDESV (reference sequence). This CDR3 has 16 amino acids. V dropped 3 bases and J dropped 6; count of bases not matched to a gene: 9. CDR3 sequence reads: CASSFPGTGRINEQFF. Here the CDR3 DNA reads TGTGCCAGCAGCTTCCCCGGGACAGGGAGGATCAATGAGCAGTTCTTC.

This sequence joins TRBV3-1 and TRBJ1-4; D ambiguous. The CDR3 contains 15 residues. Germline V CDR1 and CDR2: LGHDT, YNNKEL (reference sequence). V dropped 4 bases and J dropped 1 base, with 10 bases sitting between them. The CDR3 nucleotides read TGTGCCAGCAGCCGCGTAGGTGGAACTAATGAAAAACTGTTTTTT. It is translated as CASSRVGGTNEKLFF.

This clonotype was counted between two and nine times. The rearrangement joins TRBV7-2 to TRBJ2-1; possible D gene TRBD2, 6 bases. V lost 0 bases, J lost 2 bases, and 14 bases lay in between. CDR1 is SGHTA and CDR2 is FQGNSA in the germline V gene. The CDR3 covers 17 residues. This CDR3 reads CASSLARDPIAYNEQFF. CDR3 bases: TGTGCCAGCAGCTTAGCGCGGGACCCCATCGCCTACAATGAGCAGTTCTTC. The whole variable domain, filled in from reference TRBV7-2 and TRBJ2-1, reads GAGVSQSPSNKVTEKGKDVELRCDPISGHTALYWYRQSLGQGLEFLIYFQGNSAPDKSGLPSDRFSAERTGGSVSTLTIQRTQQEDSAVYLCASSLARDPIAYNEQFFGPGTRLTVL.

Details on this clonotype: A read error is possible here, since a much larger clone lies one base away. CDR3 nucleotide sequence: TGTGCCAGCAAAGGGGCTGGGGCCAACGTCCTGACTTTC. Residues: CASKGAGANVLTF. This chain joins TRBV27 and TRBJ2-6; perhaps TRBD1 as D (5 bases). Germline V gene data show CDR1 as MNHEY and CDR2 as SMNVEV (reference sequence). This CDR3 spans 13 amino acids. V lost 7 bases and J lost 2, with 6 bases in between.

This rearrangement joins TRBV5-1 to TRBJ2-4; a weak D match, TRBD1 (6 bases). CDR1 and CDR2 from the germline V gene are SGHRS and YFSETQ. With 9 bases removed from V and 3 bases from J, the gap between germline ends came to 28 bases. CDR3 length: 18 amino acids. This CDR3 reads CAKYLFRDLRDIKNIQYF. The CDR3, as DNA: TGCGCCAAATACCTTTTCCGGGACCTAAGGGACATCAAAAACATTCAGTACTTC.

The J gene is TRBJ1-4, the V gene TRBV3-1, with D unclear. V was shortened by 4 bases and J by 2 bases, with 11 bases between the two germline ends. Germline V gene lookup returns CDR1 LGHDT and CDR2 YNNKEL (reference sequence). The CDR3 loop spans 15 amino acids. CDR3 protein: CASSPPSRTNEKLFF. CDR3 DNA sequence: TGTGCCAGCAGCCCGCCATCCCGGACTAATGAAAAACTGTTTTTT.

The chain has TRBV7-9 and TRBJ2-1; TRBD2 matches at 10 bases. With 5 bases clipped from V and 7 bases from J, the junction kept 8 bases outside the gene matches. The CDR3 has 15 amino acids. CDR1 is SEHNR and CDR2 is FQNEAQ in the germline V gene (reference sequence). In DNA, the CDR3 is TGTGCCAGCAGCGGAAGCGGGAGGGCCGGGAATGAGCAGTTCTTC. Translation gives CASSGSGRAGNEQFF.

The chain is built from TRBV2 and TRBJ1-6; weak D call: TRBD1 (5 bases). Trimming took 7 bases from V and 7 from J, leaving 11 bases between them. Looked up from germline, CDR1 is SNHLY and CDR2 is FYNNEI. CDR3 size: 13 residues. DNA of the CDR3: TGTGCCAGCAAAGACAGCGCCAATTCACCCCTCCACTTT. It specifies CASKDSANSPLHF.

This chain joins TRBV20-1 and TRBJ1-6, with D hard to call. Germline V gives CDR1 DFQATT, CDR2 SNEGSKA (reference sequence). The CDR3 is 12 residues long. V lost 3 bases, J lost 8 bases, and 8 bases lay in between. CDR3 amino acids: CSARRVDSPLHF. For the CDR3, the DNA is TGCAGTGCTAGGAGAGTGGATTCACCCCTCCACTTT.

The chain links TRBV20-1 to TRBJ2-5, with 12 bases lining up with TRBD2. Germline values: CDR1 DFQATT, CDR2 SNEGSKA (reference sequence). CDR3 length: 16 residues. With V trimmed by 3 bases and J by 11 bases, 16 bases remained unmatched. CDR3 sequence reads: CSASSPTSGGRHEQYF. DNA of the CDR3: TGCAGTGCTAGCAGCCCTACTAGCGGGGGGCGCCATGAGCAGTACTTC.

V is TRBV20-1 and J is TRBJ2-1, with TRBD2 as a possible D gene (5 bases). Per the germline V gene, CDR1 is DFQATT and CDR2 is SNEGSKA (reference sequence). The CDR3 covers 13 residues. Trimming removed 3 bases at V and 9 bases at J, with 15 bases between. In nucleotides, the CDR3 is TGCAGTGCTAGGTGGTTAGCGAGGAGTGAGCAGTTCTTC. This encodes CSARWLARSEQFF.